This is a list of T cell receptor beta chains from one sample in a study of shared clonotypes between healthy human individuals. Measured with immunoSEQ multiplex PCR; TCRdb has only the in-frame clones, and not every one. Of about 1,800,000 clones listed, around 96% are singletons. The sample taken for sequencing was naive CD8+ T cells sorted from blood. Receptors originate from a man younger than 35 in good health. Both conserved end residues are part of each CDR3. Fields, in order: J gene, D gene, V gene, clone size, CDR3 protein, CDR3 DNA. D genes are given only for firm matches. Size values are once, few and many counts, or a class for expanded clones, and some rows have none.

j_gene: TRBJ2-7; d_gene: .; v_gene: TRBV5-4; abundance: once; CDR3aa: CASSRIPVDEQYF; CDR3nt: TGTGCCAGCAGCCGAATACCCGTCGACGAGCAGTACTTC
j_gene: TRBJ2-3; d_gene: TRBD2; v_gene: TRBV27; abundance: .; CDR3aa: CASSPLTSLTDTQYF; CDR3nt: TGTGCCAGCAGTCCCCTGACTAGCCTCACAGATACGCAGTATTTT
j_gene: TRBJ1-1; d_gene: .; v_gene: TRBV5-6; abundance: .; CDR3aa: CASSSDLELEAFF; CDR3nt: TGTGCCAGCAGCTCCGACCTGGAACTTGAAGCTTTCTTT
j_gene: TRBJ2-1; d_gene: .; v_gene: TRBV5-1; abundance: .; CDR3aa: CASSSEGTLVRDEQFF; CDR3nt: TGCGCCAGCAGCTCCGAAGGGACATTGGTTCGCGATGAGCAGTTCTTC
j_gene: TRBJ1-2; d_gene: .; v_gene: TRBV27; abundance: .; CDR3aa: CASRLAQGYGYTF; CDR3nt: TGTGCCAGCAGGCTGGCTCAGGGGTATGGCTACACCTTC
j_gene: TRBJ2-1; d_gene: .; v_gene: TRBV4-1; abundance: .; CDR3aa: CASSHITGMDYNEQFF; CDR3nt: TGCGCCAGCAGCCATATAACAGGGATGGATTACAATGAGCAGTTCTTC
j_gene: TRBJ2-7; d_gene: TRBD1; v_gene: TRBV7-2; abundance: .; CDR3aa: CASSYQQGDEQYF; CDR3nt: TGTGCCAGCAGCTACCAACAGGGGGACGAGCAGTACTTC
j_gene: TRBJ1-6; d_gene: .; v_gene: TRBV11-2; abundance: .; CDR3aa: CASSLGQTGRSSYNSPLHF; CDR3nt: TGTGCCAGCAGCTTAGGCCAGACAGGCAGGAGCTCCTATAATTCACCCCTCCACTTT
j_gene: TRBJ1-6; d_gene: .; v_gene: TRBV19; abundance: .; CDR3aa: CASSPASRGYNSPLHF; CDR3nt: TGTGCCAGTAGTCCGGCCTCTCGCGGCTATAATTCACCCCTCCACTTT
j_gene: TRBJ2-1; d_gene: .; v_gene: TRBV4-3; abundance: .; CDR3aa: CASSHEPGPFVDEQFF; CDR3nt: TGCGCCAGCAGCCACGAACCGGGTCCTTTCGTCGATGAGCAGTTCTTC
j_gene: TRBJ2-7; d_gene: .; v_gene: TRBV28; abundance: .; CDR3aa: CASSYSGITYEQYF; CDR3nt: TGTGCCAGTTCTTACTCGGGGATCACCTACGAGCAGTACTTC
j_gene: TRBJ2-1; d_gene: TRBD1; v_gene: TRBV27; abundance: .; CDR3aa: CASSLTGYEQFF; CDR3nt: TGTGCCAGCAGTTTGACAGGGTATGAGCAGTTCTTC
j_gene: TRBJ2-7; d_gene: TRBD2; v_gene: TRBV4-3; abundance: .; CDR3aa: CASSQGLAGEAYEQYF; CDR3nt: TGCGCCAGCAGCCAAGGTCTAGCGGGAGAGGCCTACGAGCAGTACTTC
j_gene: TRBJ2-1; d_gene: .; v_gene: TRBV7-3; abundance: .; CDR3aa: CASSLGTQNEQFF; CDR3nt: TGTGCCAGCAGCTTAGGGACTCAAAATGAGCAGTTCTTC
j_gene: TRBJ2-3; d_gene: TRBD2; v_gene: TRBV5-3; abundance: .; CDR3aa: CARSQAGSTDTQYF; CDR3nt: TGTGCCAGAAGTCAAGCGGGGAGCACAGATACGCAGTATTTT
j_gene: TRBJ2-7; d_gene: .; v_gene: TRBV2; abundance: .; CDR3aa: CASTVVAYEQYF; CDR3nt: TGTGCCAGCACCGTGGTAGCCTACGAGCAGTACTTC
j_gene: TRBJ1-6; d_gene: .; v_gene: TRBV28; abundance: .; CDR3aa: CASGAPLHF; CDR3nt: TGTGCCAGCGGGGCCCCCCTCCACTTT
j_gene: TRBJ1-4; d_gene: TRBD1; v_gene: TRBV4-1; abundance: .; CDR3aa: CASSQVLRGQGGEKLFF; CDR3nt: TGCGCCAGCAGCCAAGTTCTGAGAGGACAGGGAGGGGAAAAACTGTTTTTT
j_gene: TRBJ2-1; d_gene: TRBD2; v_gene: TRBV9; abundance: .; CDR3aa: CASSEPLAGGASSYNEQFF; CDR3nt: TGTGCCAGCAGCGAACCGCTAGCGGGGGGGGCGAGCTCCTACAATGAGCAGTTCTTC
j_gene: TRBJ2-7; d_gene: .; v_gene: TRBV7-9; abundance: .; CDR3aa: CASSVLEESYEQYF; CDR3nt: TGTGCCAGCAGCGTGCTTGAGGAGTCCTACGAGCAGTACTTC
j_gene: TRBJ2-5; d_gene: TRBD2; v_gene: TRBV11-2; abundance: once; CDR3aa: CASSPPRVAGRETQYF; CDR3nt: TGTGCCAGCAGCCCACCTCGGGTAGCGGGGCGAGAGACCCAGTACTTC
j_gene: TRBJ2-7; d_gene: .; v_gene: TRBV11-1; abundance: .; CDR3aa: CASSLLAYEQYF; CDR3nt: TGTGCCAGCAGCTTATTGGCTTACGAGCAGTACTTC
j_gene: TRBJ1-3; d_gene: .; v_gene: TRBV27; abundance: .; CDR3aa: CASREDSSSGNTIYF; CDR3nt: TGTGCCAGCAGAGAAGACAGTAGCTCTGGAAACACCATATATTTT
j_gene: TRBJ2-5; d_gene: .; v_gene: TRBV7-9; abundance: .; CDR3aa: CASSSPIGLIQETQYF; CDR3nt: TGTGCCAGCAGCTCACCGATCGGACTTATACAAGAGACCCAGTACTTC
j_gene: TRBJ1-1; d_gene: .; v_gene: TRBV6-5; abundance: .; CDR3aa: CASSYLGRGEAFF; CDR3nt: TGTGCCAGCAGTTATCTGGGCAGGGGTGAAGCTTTCTTT
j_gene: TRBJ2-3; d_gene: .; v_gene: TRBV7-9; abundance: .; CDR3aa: CASSSPGTDTQYF; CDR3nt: TGTGCCAGCAGCTCGCCCGGCACAGATACGCAGTATTTT
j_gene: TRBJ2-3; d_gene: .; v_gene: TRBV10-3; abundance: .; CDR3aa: CAISEGSGTDTQYF; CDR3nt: TGTGCCATCAGTGAAGGTAGCGGCACAGATACGCAGTATTTT
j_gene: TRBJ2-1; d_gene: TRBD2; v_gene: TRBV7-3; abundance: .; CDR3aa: CASSLLAGGPNEQFF; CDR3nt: TGTGCCAGCAGCTTACTAGCGGGGGGGCCGAATGAGCAGTTCTTC
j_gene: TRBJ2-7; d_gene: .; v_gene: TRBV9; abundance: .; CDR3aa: CASSLSGTSYEQYF; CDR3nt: TGTGCCAGCAGTCTTAGCGGAACTTCCTACGAGCAGTACTTC
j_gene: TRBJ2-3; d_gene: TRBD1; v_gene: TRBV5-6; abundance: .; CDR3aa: CASRHTGTGTDTQYF; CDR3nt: TGTGCCAGCAGACACACCGGGACAGGGACAGATACGCAGTATTTT
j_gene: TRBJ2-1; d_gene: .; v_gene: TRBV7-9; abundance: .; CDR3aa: CASSPRWARNEQFF; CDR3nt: TGTGCCAGCAGCCCCCGTTGGGCGCGTAATGAGCAGTTCTTC
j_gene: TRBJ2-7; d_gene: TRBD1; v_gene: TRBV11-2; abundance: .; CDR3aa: CASSLSRGRHEQYF; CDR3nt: TGTGCCAGCAGCCTCAGCAGGGGGCGGCACGAGCAGTACTTC
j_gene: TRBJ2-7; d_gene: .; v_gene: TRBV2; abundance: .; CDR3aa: CASSEFRGTTYEQYF; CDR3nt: TGTGCCAGCAGTGAATTCCGCGGGACCACCTACGAGCAGTACTTC
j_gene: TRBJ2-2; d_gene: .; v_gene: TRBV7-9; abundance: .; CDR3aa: CASSLWANTGELFF; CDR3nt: TGTGCCAGCAGCCTGTGGGCGAACACCGGGGAGCTGTTTTTT
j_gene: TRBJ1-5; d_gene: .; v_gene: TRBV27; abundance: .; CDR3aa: CASSLQGGQPQHF; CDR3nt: TGTGCCAGCAGTCTACAGGGCGGTCAGCCCCAGCATTTT
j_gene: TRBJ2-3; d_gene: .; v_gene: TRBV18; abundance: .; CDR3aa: CASSPQWQGNSDTQYF; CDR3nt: TGTGCCAGCTCACCACAGTGGCAGGGGAATTCAGATACGCAGTATTTT
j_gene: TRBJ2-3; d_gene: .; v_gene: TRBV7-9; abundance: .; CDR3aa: CASSLSQAQYF; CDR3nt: TGTGCCAGCAGCCTGAGTCAGGCGCAGTATTTT
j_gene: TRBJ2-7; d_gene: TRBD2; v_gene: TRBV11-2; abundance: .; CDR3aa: CASSSGLVVYEQYF; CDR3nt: TGTGCCAGCAGCTCGGGACTAGTCGTCTACGAGCAGTACTTC
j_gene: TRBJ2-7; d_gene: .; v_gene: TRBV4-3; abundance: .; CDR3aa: CASSHAETDYEQYF; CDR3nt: TGCGCCAGCAGCCATGCCGAGACTGATTACGAGCAGTACTTC
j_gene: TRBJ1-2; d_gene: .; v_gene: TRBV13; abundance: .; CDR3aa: CASSLAGSSPLINYGYTF; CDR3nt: TGTGCCAGCAGCTTAGCAGGATCCAGCCCCCTTATTAACTATGGCTACACCTTC
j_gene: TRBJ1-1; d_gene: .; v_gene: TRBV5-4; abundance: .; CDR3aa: CASSLVGTEAFF; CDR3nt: TGTGCCAGCAGCTTGGTCGGCACTGAAGCTTTCTTT
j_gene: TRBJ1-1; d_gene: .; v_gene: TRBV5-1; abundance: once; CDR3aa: CASSQDRLNGEAFF; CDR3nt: TGCGCCAGCAGCCAGGACAGACTGAACGGTGAAGCTTTCTTT
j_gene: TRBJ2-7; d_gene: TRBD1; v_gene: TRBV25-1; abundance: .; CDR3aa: CASSGYDRGLDEQYF; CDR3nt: TGTGCCAGCAGTGGATACGACAGGGGGCTGGACGAGCAGTACTTC
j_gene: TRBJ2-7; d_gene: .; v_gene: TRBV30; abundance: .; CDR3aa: CAWSYGSGDEQYF; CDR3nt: TGTGCCTGGAGTTACGGGAGTGGCGACGAGCAGTACTTC
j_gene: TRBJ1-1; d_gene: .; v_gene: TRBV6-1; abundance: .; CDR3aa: CASSTSRKDFEAFF; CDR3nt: TGTGCCAGCAGCACCTCAAGGAAGGACTTTGAAGCTTTCTTT
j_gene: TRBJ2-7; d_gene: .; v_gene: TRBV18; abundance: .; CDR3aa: CASSLDRPTQWPVEQYF; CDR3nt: TGTGCCAGCTCACTTGATAGACCGACCCAGTGGCCTGTGGAGCAGTACTTC
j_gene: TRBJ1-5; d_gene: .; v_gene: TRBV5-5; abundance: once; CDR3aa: CASSSAGGLGPQHF; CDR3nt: TGTGCCAGCAGCTCCGCTGGGGGGCTTGGGCCCCAGCATTTT
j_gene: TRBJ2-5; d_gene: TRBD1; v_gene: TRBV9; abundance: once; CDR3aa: CASSTSTGGQETQYF; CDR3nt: TGTGCCAGCAGCACCTCGACAGGGGGCCAAGAGACCCAGTACTTC
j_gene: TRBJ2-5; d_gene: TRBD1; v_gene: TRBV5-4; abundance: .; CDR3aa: CASSRDRGETQYF; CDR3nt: TGTGCCAGCAGCCGGGACAGGGGAGAGACCCAGTACTTC
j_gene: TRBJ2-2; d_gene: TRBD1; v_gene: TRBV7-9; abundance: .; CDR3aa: CASRLTGGYTGELFF; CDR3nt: TGTGCCAGCAGGTTGACAGGGGGGTACACCGGGGAGCTGTTTTTT
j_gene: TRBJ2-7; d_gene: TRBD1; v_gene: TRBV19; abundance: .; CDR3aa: CASRPRDRVYEQYF; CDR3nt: TGTGCCAGCCGACCCCGGGACAGGGTCTACGAGCAGTACTTC
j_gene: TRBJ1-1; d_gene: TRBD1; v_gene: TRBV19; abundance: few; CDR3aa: CASTGDRAYTEAFF; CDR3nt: TGTGCCAGTACTGGGGACAGGGCTTACACTGAAGCTTTCTTT
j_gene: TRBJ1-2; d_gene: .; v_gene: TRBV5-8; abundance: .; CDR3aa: CASSPTPQPESQGSNYGYTF; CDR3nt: TGTGCCAGCAGCCCTACCCCCCAGCCCGAGTCCCAGGGATCTAACTATGGCTACACCTTC
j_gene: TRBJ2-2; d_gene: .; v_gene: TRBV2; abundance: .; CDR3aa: CASSETGNTGELFF; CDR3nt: TGTGCCAGCAGTGAAACGGGGAACACCGGGGAGCTGTTTTTT
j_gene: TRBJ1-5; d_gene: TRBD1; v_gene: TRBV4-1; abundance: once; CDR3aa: CASSQEGGQEDYSNQPQHF; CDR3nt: TGCGCCAGCAGCCAAGAAGGAGGACAGGAGGATTATAGCAATCAGCCCCAGCATTTT
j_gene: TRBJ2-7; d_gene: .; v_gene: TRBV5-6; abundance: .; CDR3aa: CASSHEGYEQYF; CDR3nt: TGTGCCAGCAGCCACGAAGGTTACGAGCAGTACTTC
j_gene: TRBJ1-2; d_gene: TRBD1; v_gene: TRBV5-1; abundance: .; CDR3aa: CASSGVTGADGYTF; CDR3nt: TGCGCCAGCAGCGGAGTCACAGGGGCCGATGGCTACACCTTC